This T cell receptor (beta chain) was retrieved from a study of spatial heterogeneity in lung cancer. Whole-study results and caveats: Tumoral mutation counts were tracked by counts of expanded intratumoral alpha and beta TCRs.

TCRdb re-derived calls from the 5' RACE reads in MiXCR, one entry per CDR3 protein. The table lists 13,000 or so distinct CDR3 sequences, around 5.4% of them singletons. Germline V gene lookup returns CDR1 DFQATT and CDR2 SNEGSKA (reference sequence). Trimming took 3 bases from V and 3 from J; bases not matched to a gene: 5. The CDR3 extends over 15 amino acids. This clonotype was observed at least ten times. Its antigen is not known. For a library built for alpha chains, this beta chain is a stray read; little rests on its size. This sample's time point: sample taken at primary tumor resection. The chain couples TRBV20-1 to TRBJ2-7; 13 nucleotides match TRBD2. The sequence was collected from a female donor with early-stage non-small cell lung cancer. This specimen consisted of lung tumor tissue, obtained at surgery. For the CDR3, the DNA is TGCAGTGCTAGCTCCGGACTAGCGGGGGTCTACGAGCAGTACTTC. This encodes CSASSGLAGVYEQYF.